The subject of this entry is one T cell receptor (beta chain). Its specificity is not known. The CDR3 is made up of 11 amino acids. Trimming removed 3 bases at V and 3 bases at J, with 3 bases between. Germline CDR1 and CDR2: SGDLS and YYNGEE. This sample is part of a study of OX40 agonist ivuxolimab in advanced cancers. For the study at large: Dose-escalation cases comprised hepatocellular carcinoma, melanoma, renal cell or head and neck cancer. Allowance was made for prior anti-PD-1, anti-PD-L1 or anti-CTLA-4 therapy, and about 40% had some. In three patients, partial responses were observed, one with hepatocellular carcinoma and two with cutaneous melanoma.

Whole-study findings and limits: In general, CD8+ T cells held more expanded clones than CD4+ did, on average.

Measured with immunoSEQ multiplex PCR; TCRdb has only the in-frame clones, and not every one. The table shows tens of thousands of clones, with 82% occurring only once. The sequencing here drew on CD4+ or CD8+ T cells sorted from blood, taken in a trial of the OX40 agonist ivuxolimab. This TCR came from an adult with an advanced solid tumor such as melanoma, head and neck, liver or kidney cancer. The chain combines TRBV9 with TRBJ2-5; D remains ambiguous. This CDR3 is CASSGKETQYF. The CDR3 nucleotides read TGTGCCAGCAGCGGAAAAGAGACCCAGTACTTC.